Following are 11 T cell receptor beta chains from one sample sequenced in a study of blood T cell repertoires in COVID-19 (dated by TCRdb to about 2020). Libraries were constructed by the immunoSEQ multiplex PCR assay. Here the immuneACCESS table is served through TCRdb, limited to in-frame sequences with V and J called. Missing clones are a known gap in these copies; in checked studies unresolved V genes cover under half, and the rest lacks a known reason. This sample has hundreds of thousands of clones in its table, and approximately 90% of those were observed once. The biggest ten clones account for 1.1% of the sample. Sequences were obtained from PBMCs or T cells enriched from blood (not recorded which). The origin of the receptors is a man younger than 40 who had recovered from COVID-19.

J is TRBJ2-1 and V is TRBV27, with TRBD2 matching 7 bases. Germline V lookup: CDR1 MNHEY, CDR2 SMNVEV (reference sequence). This CDR3 has 16 residues. The V gene end was trimmed by 3 bases and the J gene end by 1 base; junction bases not matched to a gene: 6. The CDR3 protein is CASSFASGASYNEQFF. CDR3 nucleotides: TGTGCCAGCAGTTTCGCTAGCGGAGCATCCTACAATGAGCAGTTCTTC.

The V gene is TRBV27, the J gene TRBJ1-5; D not resolved. The CDR3 length is 15 residues. The V gene's germline CDR1 is MNHEY and CDR2 SMNVEV (reference sequence). Trimming shortened V by 0 bases and J by 1 base, and 7 bases separated the two germline ends. The CDR3 sequence: CASSLSWRSNQPQHF. The CDR3 DNA sequence: TGTGCCAGCAGTTTATCGTGGAGAAGCAATCAGCCCCAGCATTTT.

Details on this clone: The same CDR3 also results from other DNA sequences found in this sample. This chain uses TRBV6-5 with TRBJ1-3; 9 bases map to TRBD1. The CDR3 consists of 16 residues. CDR1 MNHEY and CDR2 SVGAGI come from the germline V gene. The trim removed 0 bases at V and 4 bases at J, leaving 4 bases unmatched. The CDR3: CASSYSIQGAGNTIYF. As DNA, the CDR3 is TGTGCCAGCAGTTACTCTATACAGGGGGCAGGAAACACCATATATTTT.

The chain employs TRBV9 and TRBJ2-7; maybe TRBD1 (5 bases). CDR3 length: 14 residues. V lost 0 bases, J lost 4 bases, and 11 bases lay in between. CDR1 and CDR2 (germline): SGDLS, YYNGEE. CDR3 in DNA: TGTGCCAGCAGCGTAGCGGACACGAATTACGAGCAGTACTTC. It codes for CASSVADTNYEQYF. Based on the CDR3 plus reference TRBV9 and TRBJ2-7, the full variable domain is DSGVTQTPKHLITATGQRVTLRCSPRSGDLSVYWYQQSLDQGLQFLIQYYNGEERAKGNILERFSAQQFPDLHSELNLSSLELGDSALYFCASSVADTNYEQYFGPGTRLTVT.

This clone was seen only once. The chain links TRBV2 to TRBJ1-1; a weak D match, TRBD1 (5 bases). The V end lost 1 base, the J end lost 13 bases, and 10 bases lay between the germline ends. Germline V CDR1 and CDR2: SNHLY, FYNNEI. This CDR3 spans 11 amino acids. Here the CDR3 reads CASSEDRRGFF. CDR3 sequence (DNA): TGTGCCAGCAGTGAAGACCGGAGGGGTTTCTTT. Supplemented by reference TRBV2 and TRBJ1-1, the full variable domain reads EPEVTQTPSHQVTQMGQEVILRCVPISNHLYFYWYRQILGQKVEFLVSFYNNEISEKSEIFDDQFSVERPDGSNFTLKIRSTKLEDSAMYFCASSEDRRGFFGQGTRLTVV.

V and J are TRBV5-1 and TRBJ2-3, with TRBD2 matching over 10 bases. The ends lost 2 bases at V and 4 bases at J; junction bases unmatched: 13. The CDR3 is 18 residues long. The germline CDR1 and CDR2 sequences are SGHRS and YFSETQ. The CDR3 nucleotides are TGCGCCAGCAGCTTTTATCCCCAAACAGCGGGAGGGGCAGATACGCAGTATTTT. It is translated as CASSFYPQTAGGADTQYF.

On this clone itself: This sample includes further DNA sequences coding for the same CDR3. The chain couples TRBV28 to TRBJ2-7; the D is unclear. Germline V lookup: CDR1 MDHEN, CDR2 SYDVKM. V shed 2 bases and J shed 4 bases, with 9 bases lying between them. The CDR3 covers 13 residues. The CDR3 loop is CASSLVSEYEQYF. CDR3 nucleotide sequence: TGTGCCAGCAGTTTAGTGTCTGAGTACGAGCAGTACTTC.

The V and J genes are TRBV18 and TRBJ1-5; weak D call: TRBD1 (6 bases). The germline gives CDR1 KGHSH, CDR2 LQKENI. V was trimmed by 6 bases and J by 1 base, leaving 10 bases between them. The CDR3 totals 14 residues. CDR3: CASSLDRSNQPQHF. Written as DNA, the CDR3 is TGTGCCAGCTCCTTGGACAGAAGCAATCAGCCCCAGCATTTT.

The chain carries TRBV3-1 (or the pseudogene TRBV3-2) and TRBJ2-7, with 7 bases identical to TRBD2. The CDR3 has 15 amino acids. CDR1 is LGHDT, CDR2 YNNKEL, per germline (reference sequence). V was pared by 4 bases and J by 7 bases, with 13 bases of the junction left unmatched. CDR3 DNA sequence: TGTGCCAGCAGCCTGGTGGGGGGTGGGCGGGGGGAGCAGTACTTC. Translating gives CASSLVGGGRGEQYF.

This clone came up once. The chain joins TRBV9 to TRBJ2-7, with TRBD1 matching over 7 bases. The CDR3 covers 14 residues. V was pared by 6 bases and J by 2 bases, with 8 bases of the junction left unmatched. Germline V gene data show CDR1 as SGDLS and CDR2 as YYNGEE. Written as DNA, the CDR3 is TGTGCCAGCACCGAGGGGGCTACTACCTACGAGCAGTACTTC. Encoded protein: CASTEGATTYEQYF.

With respect to this clone: One end of the junction fails to match germline, which may point to a read error. The V call is TRBV7-7, the J call TRBJ1-1; D perhaps matches TRBD1 (5 bases). The germline gives CDR1 SSHAT, CDR2 FNYEAQ (reference sequence). The CDR3 has 16 residues. The CDR3 sequence: CASNTLGGTGNTEAFF. CDR3 bases: TGTGCTAGCAACACCCTGGGGGGGACGGGGAACACTGAAGCTTTCTTT.